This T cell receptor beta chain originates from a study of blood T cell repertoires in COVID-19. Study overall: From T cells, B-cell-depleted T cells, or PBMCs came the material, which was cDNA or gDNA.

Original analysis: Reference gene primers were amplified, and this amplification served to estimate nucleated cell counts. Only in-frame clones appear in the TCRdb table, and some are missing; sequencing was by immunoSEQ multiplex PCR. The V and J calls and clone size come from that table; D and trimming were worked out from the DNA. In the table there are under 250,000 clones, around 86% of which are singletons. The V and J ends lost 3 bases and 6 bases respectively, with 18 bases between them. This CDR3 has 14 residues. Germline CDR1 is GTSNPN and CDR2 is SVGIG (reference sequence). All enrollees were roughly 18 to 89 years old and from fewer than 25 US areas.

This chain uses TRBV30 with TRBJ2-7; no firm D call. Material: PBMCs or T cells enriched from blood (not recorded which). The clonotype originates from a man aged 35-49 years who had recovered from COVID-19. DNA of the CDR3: TGTGCCTGGAGCCAACTCCTCCCTGATGGCGAGCAGTACTTC. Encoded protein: CAWSQLLPDGEQYF.